This T cell receptor (beta chain) was profiled in a study of blood T cell repertoires in COVID-19. Study background: Italy, Spain and the United States were the sources of the convalescent and acute COVID-19 samples.

As processed by the authors: Scientists estimated how many nucleated cells there were by amplifying reference gene primers. TCRdb's copy holds only in-frame clones and misses some; the assay was immunoSEQ multiplex PCR. That table is the source of V, J and clone size, and D and trimming were worked out from the DNA. Among about 210,000 clones listed, approximately 80% were seen once. This CDR3 contains 22 residues. V lost 0 bases, J lost 3 bases, and 21 bases stayed unmatched. CDR1 and CDR2 (germline): WNHNN, SYGVQD (reference sequence). Cohort placement rested on clinical history that participants reported themselves. This clone showed up just once.

The clonotype was recovered from a man aged 25-40 years with acute COVID-19. This sequence joins TRBV10-1 and TRBJ1-5, with 9 bases lining up with TRBD1. The specimen was PBMCs or T cells enriched from blood (not recorded which). CDR3 loop: CASSESLSLKLDRGGNNQPQHF. The CDR3 DNA reads as TGCGCCAGCAGTGAGTCACTGTCACTGAAATTGGACAGGGGAGGGAACAATCAGCCCCAGCATTTT.